This record concerns one TCR beta chain sequence. This entry comes from a study of shared clonotypes between healthy human individuals. Measured with immunoSEQ multiplex PCR; TCRdb has only the in-frame clones, and not every one. The sample lists some 580,000 clones; 95% to 98% were seen once. The CDR3 loop spans 14 amino acids. The V segment lost 5 bases and the J segment 8 bases; nucleotides outside the gene matches: 7. The germline gives CDR1 SGHRS, CDR2 YFSETQ. From CD4+ cells came CD45RA+ naive and CD45RA-negative memory subsets. The sequenced sample consisted of naive CD4+ T cells sorted from blood. Subset meaning: CD45RA+ positively selected. The chain carries TRBV5-1 and TRBJ2-1, with TRBD2 matching 10 bases. This clonotype was sampled from a woman aged 25 to 45 in good health. CDR3 protein: CASSRLAGDHEQFF. In DNA, the CDR3 is TGCGCCAGCAGTAGGCTAGCGGGAGACCATGAGCAGTTCTTC.